The TCR beta chain described here comes from a study of T cells expressing NK-cell markers (dated by TCRdb to the early 2020s). General notes on the study: In sorted CD3+CD56+NKG2C+, CD3+CD56+NKG2C- and CD3+CD56-NKG2C+ T-cell subsets from about 8 donors, TCR beta-chain repertoires were profiled. Of the eight sequenced donors, seven were found to be HCMV-seropositive and one was found to be HCMV-seronegative. The eight sequenced donors were randomly selected healthy volunteers, three men and five women. Sequencing of the libraries produced 2 x 150 bp reads on Illumina HiSeq 2000/2500, MiSeq or NextSeq. Study-level results and caveats: In several donors, the dominant CD3+CD56+NKG2C+ clonotypes were found to rank among the top 10 CD8+ clonotypes and to make up 1.0-7.0% of CD8+ T cells. Whether the expanded NKG2C-expressing T cell clones were specific for HCMV antigens was left unclear. Those dominant clonotypes were again the most abundant among CD3+CD56-NKG2C+ cells in several donors, at 28.3-60.1%.

The sample was run on an Illumina HiSeq 2000. TCR beta cDNA libraries were prepared using 5'RACE template switching, which introduced a universal primer site and unique molecular identifiers. cDNA synthesis was primed from the TCR beta constant segment, followed by two successive PCR amplification steps. As for the authors' bioinformatics: Reads were demultiplexed and grouped by UMI with MIGEC, and clonotypes were assembled and quantified with MiTCR. To remove erroneous sequences, TCR cDNA sequences were retained only when supported by two or more reads. The tcR package was used for downstream repertoire analysis, and clonotypes were matched between fractions using CDR3 nucleotide sequence together with V segment. VDJmatch was used to annotate antigen specificity against VDJdb, with one amino acid substitution allowed in CDR3. TCRdb reprocessed the raw reads; every CDR3 protein sequence is a single record, and DNA is not supplied. TCRdb's processing, not the authors' own work, is the source of the V and J calls. This sample's clone table shows around 7,400 distinct CDR3 sequences. Roughly 60% of the sample belongs to the ten largest clones.

The CDR3 measures 15 amino acids from cysteine to phenylalanine. Only the protein is on record. The germline V gene (reference sequence) provides CDR1 DFQATT and CDR2 SNEGSKA. A commercial ELISA kit detecting HCMV-specific IgG in serum was used to determine HCMV serostatus. Ficoll density gradient centrifugation was used to isolate peripheral blood mononuclear cells from blood. In regard to this clonotype: The target of this receptor is not known.

The sequenced material came from blood T cells: a sorted CD56 or NKG2C T cell subset, CD4+ or CD8+ T cells, or bulk PBMC T cells (not recorded which). This clonotype originated in a man aged 18 to 69 in good health. The rearrangement joined TRBV20-1 to TRBJ2-2. The CDR3 loop reads CSARSPEVDTGELFF.